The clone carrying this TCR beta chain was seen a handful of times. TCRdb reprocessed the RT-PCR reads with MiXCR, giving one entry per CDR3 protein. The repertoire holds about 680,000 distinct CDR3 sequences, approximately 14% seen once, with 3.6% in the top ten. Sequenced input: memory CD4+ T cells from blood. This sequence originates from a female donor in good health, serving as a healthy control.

The chain's CDR3 is CASSSNGDQPQHF. The CDR3 DNA is TGTGCCAGCAGTTCCAATGGCGATCAGCCCCAGCATTTT. The rearrangement links TRBV6-6 to TRBJ1-5, with D unclear. The germline V gene encodes CDR1 MNHNY and CDR2 SVGAGI (reference sequence). The CDR3 covers 13 residues. Trimming took 4 bases from V and 5 from J, leaving 9 bases between them.